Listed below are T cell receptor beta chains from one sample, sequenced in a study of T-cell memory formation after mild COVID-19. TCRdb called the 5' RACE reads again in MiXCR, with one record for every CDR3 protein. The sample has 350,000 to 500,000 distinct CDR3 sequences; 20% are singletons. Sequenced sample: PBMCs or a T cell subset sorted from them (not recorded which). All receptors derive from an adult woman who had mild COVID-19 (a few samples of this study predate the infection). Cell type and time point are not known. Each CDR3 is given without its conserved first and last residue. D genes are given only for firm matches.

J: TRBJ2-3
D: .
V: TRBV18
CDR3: ASSPGGRRDTQY

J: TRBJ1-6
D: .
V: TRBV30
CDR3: AWQGDYNSPLH

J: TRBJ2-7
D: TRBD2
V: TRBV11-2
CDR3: ASSPPGLAGASYEQY

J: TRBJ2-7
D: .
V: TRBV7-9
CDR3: ASSNRSKGSSYEQY

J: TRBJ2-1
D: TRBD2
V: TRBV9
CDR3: ASSVASGDDYNEQF

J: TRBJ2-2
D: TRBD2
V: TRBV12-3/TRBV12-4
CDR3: ASRGLAGVVGGELF

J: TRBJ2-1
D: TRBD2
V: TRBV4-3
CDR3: ASSQFGTSGGYNEQF

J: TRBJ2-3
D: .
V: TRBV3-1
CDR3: ASSQAARDTQY

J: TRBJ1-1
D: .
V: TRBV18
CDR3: ASSSRANTEAF

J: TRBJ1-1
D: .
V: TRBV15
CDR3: ATSREGYTEAF

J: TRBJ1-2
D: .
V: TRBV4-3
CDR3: ASSQESGTNRGYT

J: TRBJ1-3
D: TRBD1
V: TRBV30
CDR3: AWRLNRGYGGNTIY

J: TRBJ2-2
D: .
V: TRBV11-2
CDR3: ASTRLGNTGELF

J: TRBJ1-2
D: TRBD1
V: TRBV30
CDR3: AWSWTGNGYT

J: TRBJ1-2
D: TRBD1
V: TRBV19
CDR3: ASSVSRDRVYGYT

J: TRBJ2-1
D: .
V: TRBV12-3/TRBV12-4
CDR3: ASSLFDIYNEQF

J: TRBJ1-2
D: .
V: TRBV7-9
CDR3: AANPRGQDYGYT

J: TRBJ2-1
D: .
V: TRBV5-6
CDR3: ASSSDSWNEQF

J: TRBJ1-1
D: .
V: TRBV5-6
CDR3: ASSLKGFMGTEAF

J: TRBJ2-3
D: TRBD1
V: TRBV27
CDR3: ASSLYRGDTQY

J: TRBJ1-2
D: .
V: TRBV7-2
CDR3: ASSTLPLAGTPDDGYT

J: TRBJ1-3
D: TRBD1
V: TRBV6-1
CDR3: ASTQDRASSGNTIY

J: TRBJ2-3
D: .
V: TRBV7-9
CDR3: ASSSISRADTQY

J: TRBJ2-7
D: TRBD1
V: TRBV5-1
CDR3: ASSASGQGEVDEQY

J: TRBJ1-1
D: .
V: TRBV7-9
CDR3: ASSLGWLIGIGGTEAF

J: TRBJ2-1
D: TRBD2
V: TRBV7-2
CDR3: ASSLASGKGRYEQF